A selection of T cell receptor beta chains follows, all from one sample in a study of T cells after yellow fever vaccination. TCRdb recomputed calls from the 5' RACE reads with MiXCR, one row per CDR3 protein. This sample has nearly 300,000 distinct CDR3 sequences, with around 8.6% found just once. The sequencing used CD4+ T cells sorted from PBMCs, collected 5 days after the yellow fever booster vaccination. The source of these receptors is a man aged 18 to 30 who received the YFV17D yellow fever vaccine. CDR3s include the opening cysteine and the closing phenylalanine or tryptophan. Each record gives: D gene, clone size, J gene, CDR3 length, V gene, CDR3 protein, CDR3 DNA. A D gene is named only where the DNA matches it firmly. Expanded clones are given a class, and other clones once, few, many or no size at all.

NA many TRBJ2-3 13 TRBV27 CASSPSSSGTQYF TGTGCCAGCAGTCCGAGTTCCAGTGGGACGCAGTATTTT
NA NA TRBJ1-1 14 TRBV4-1 CASSQEKGNTEAFF TGCGCCAGCAGCCAAGAAAAAGGGAACACTGAAGCTTTCTTT
NA few TRBJ2-2 14 TRBV5-1 CASSQGSSPGELFF TGCGCCAGCAGCCAGGGATCATCTCCCGGGGAGCTGTTTTTT
TRBD1 NA TRBJ1-2 13 TRBV20-1 CSATTGWGKGYTF TGCAGTGCTACGACAGGGTGGGGTAAAGGCTACACCTTC
NA few TRBJ2-3 14 TRBV6-5 CASSYGHPTDTQYF TGTGCCAGCAGTTACGGACACCCCACAGATACGCAGTATTTT
NA few TRBJ1-4 15 TRBV5-1 CASSLARGSNEKLFF TGCGCCAGCAGCTTGGCAAGAGGATCTAATGAAAAACTGTTTTTT
NA few TRBJ2-7 14 TRBV3-1 CASSQAGATYEQYF TGTGCCAGCAGCCAAGCGGGGGCAACCTACGAGCAGTACTTC
NA many TRBJ1-2 13 TRBV5-7 CASSLSVGYGYTF TGTGCCAGCAGCTTGTCCGTCGGCTATGGCTACACCTTC
NA NA TRBJ2-3 12 TRBV12-3/TRBV12-4 CASGAGTDTQYF TGTGCCTCCGGCGCCGGCACAGATACGCAGTATTTT
NA NA TRBJ1-2 13 TRBV18 CASTPTGLDGYTF TGTGCCAGCACACCCACGGGACTTGATGGCTACACCTTC
NA NA TRBJ2-1 14 TRBV18 CASSPPGGAAEQFF TGTGCCAGCTCACCACCCGGCGGAGCGGCTGAGCAGTTCTTC
NA few TRBJ2-7 13 TRBV30 CAWSGTETTRKYF TGTGCCTGGAGTGGGACAGAGACTACGAGGAAGTACTTC
NA few TRBJ2-1 16 TRBV20-1 CSAPGPQGRFYNEQFF TGCAGTGCTCCCGGCCCACAGGGGAGGTTCTACAATGAGCAGTTCTTC
TRBD2 few TRBJ2-4 15 TRBV27 CASSLLAGAKNIQYF TGTGCCAGCAGTTTGCTAGCGGGGGCCAAAAACATTCAGTACTTC
NA few TRBJ1-1 14 TRBV2 CASSEGFGSTEAFF TGTGCCAGCAGTGAGGGGTTCGGGAGCACTGAAGCTTTCTTT
NA once TRBJ1-2 11 TRBV19 CASSWDYGYTF TGTGCCAGTAGTTGGGACTATGGCTACACCTTC
TRBD1 few TRBJ1-1 13 TRBV2 CASSDRDRVTAFF TGTGCCAGCAGCGACCGGGACAGGGTTACAGCTTTCTTT
TRBD2 many TRBJ2-1 17 TRBV24-1 CATSDTPGGGPTNEQFF TGTGCCACCAGTGATACCCCCGGCGGGGGGCCGACGAATGAGCAGTTCTTC
NA many TRBJ1-2 12 TRBV3-1 CASSRESYGYTF TGTGCCAGCAGCCGAGAGTCCTATGGCTACACCTTC
NA NA TRBJ2-7 16 TRBV6-2/TRBV6-3 CASSKRPSRGYYEQYF TGTGCCAGCAGTAAACGGCCCTCCCGGGGATACTACGAGCAGTACTTC
NA few TRBJ2-7 14 TRBV6-6 CASRTQGSAGEQYF TGTGCCAGCAGGACACAGGGATCAGCGGGCGAGCAGTACTTC
NA few TRBJ1-4 16 TRBV15 CATSGGRLLLTEKLFF TGTGCCACCAGCGGGGGGAGACTGCTTCTTACTGAAAAACTGTTTTTT
NA many TRBJ1-1 16 TRBV7-9 CASSRGQSSGNTEAFF TGTGCCAGCAGTCGGGGCCAGTCTAGTGGGAACACTGAAGCTTTCTTT
TRBD1 many TRBJ2-5 14 TRBV29-1 CSVVGVRGKETQYF TGCAGCGTTGTCGGAGTCAGGGGGAAAGAGACCCAGTACTTC
NA NA TRBJ2-3 14 TRBV20-1 CSARDWGSTDTQYF TGCAGTGCTAGAGATTGGGGGAGCACAGATACGCAGTATTTT
NA NA TRBJ2-5 16 TRBV7-9 CASSLVLAGGSETQYF TGTGCCAGCAGCTTAGTCTTGGCAGGGGGGTCAGAGACCCAGTACTTC
NA many TRBJ2-5 16 TRBV7-2 CASSAQGTNSGQTQYF TGTGCCAGCAGCGCCCAAGGGACCAATAGCGGACAGACCCAGTACTTC
NA NA TRBJ1-4 13 TRBV3-1 CASSHANGEKLFF TGTGCCAGCAGCCACGCCAATGGAGAAAAACTGTTTTTT
NA few TRBJ2-3 14 TRBV6-5 CASRRGPNTDTQYF TGTGCCAGCAGAAGGGGTCCGAACACAGATACGCAGTATTTT